Below, 10 T cell receptor beta chains from the same sample are listed, as sequenced in a study of cytomegalovirus exposure and HLA in healthy donors (dated by TCRdb to the late 2010s). The library was prepared using the immunoSEQ multiplex PCR assay. The source is immuneACCESS, and TCRdb retained only in-frame sequences with V and J called. Part of the clones is not carried over; for the studies checked, unresolved V genes explain less than half of this, and the remainder is unexplained. Across this sample there are 100,000 to 150,000 clones, with roughly 90% seen only once. The ten largest clones capture 1.4% of the sample. The sequencing input was PBMCs. These receptors came from a man aged 25 to 40 in good health and CMV-seronegative.

This chain's CDR3 is CASSPGGWIQGPGELFF. The DNA for the CDR3 is TGTGCCAGCAGTCCCGGAGGCTGGATACAGGGTCCCGGGGAGCTGTTTTTT. The gene calls are TRBV28 and TRBJ2-2, with a weak D call TRBD1 (6 bases). Germline lookup yields CDR1 MDHEN and CDR2 SYDVKM. Trimming removed 5 bases from V and 6 bases from J, with 22 bases in between. There are 17 residues in the CDR3.

V usage is TRBV5-6 and J usage is TRBJ2-5; D not resolved. In germline, CDR1 is SGHDT, CDR2 YYEEEE. Trimming removed 3 bases at V and 8 bases at J, with 17 bases between. CDR3 length: 14 amino acids. The CDR3 nucleotides are TGTGCCAGCAGCTACGTTTCAGGAATTGTAACCCAGTACTTC. Protein sequence: CASSYVSGIVTQYF.

The V call is TRBV10-1, the J call TRBJ2-1, with 8 bases that match TRBD2. In germline, CDR1 is WNHNN, CDR2 SYGVQD (reference sequence). The CDR3 extends over 12 amino acids. J lost 7 bases, V lost 8 bases, and 4 bases had no gene match. CDR3 sequence (DNA): TGCGCCAGCTCGCGGGAGGAGAATGAGCAGTTCTTC. It encodes CASSREENEQFF.

The rearrangement links TRBV5-5 to TRBJ2-1, with 12 bases that match TRBD1. The CDR3 covers 20 residues. The germline CDR1 and CDR2 sequences are SGHKS and YYEKEE (reference sequence). The V gene end was trimmed by 3 bases and the J gene end by 3 bases; junction bases not matched to a gene: 16. The CDR3 region has the DNA TGTGCCAGCAGCTCACGGCACCGGGACAGGGGGCAAACGGGCTACAATGAGCAGTTCTTC. Its translation: CASSSRHRDRGQTGYNEQFF.

This chain uses TRBV7-9 with TRBJ1-1, with D possibly being TRBD1 (5 bases). Trimming removed 6 bases from V and 0 bases from J, with 20 bases in between. The germline V gene has CDR1 SEHNR and CDR2 FQNEAQ (reference sequence). The CDR3 loop spans 17 amino acids. CDR3 sequence: CASSHRRGEFMNTEAFF. The DNA for the CDR3 is TGTGCCAGCAGTCATCGACGGGGGGAGTTCATGAACACTGAAGCTTTCTTT.

This clone has only one observation. The chain employs TRBV7-9 and TRBJ1-4, with D possibly being TRBD1 (5 bases). CDR1 is SEHNR, CDR2 FQNEAQ, per germline (reference sequence). With 3 bases removed from V and 1 base from J, the gap between germline ends came to 12 bases. This CDR3 spans 16 amino acids. The CDR3 protein is CASSFPGGGTNEKLFF. The CDR3 region has the DNA TGTGCCAGCAGCTTCCCCGGGGGGGGAACTAATGAAAAACTGTTTTTT.

V is TRBV5-6 and J is TRBJ2-2, with 8 bases fitting TRBD2. The CDR3 has 16 residues. The J segment lost 5 bases and the V segment lost 4 bases, leaving 10 bases of the junction unmatched. CDR1 and CDR2 from the germline V gene are SGHDT and YYEEEE. CDR3 loop: CASSRLPGGGTGELFF. As DNA, the CDR3 is TGTGCCAGCAGCCGGTTACCCGGGGGGGGTACCGGGGAGCTGTTTTTT.

This sequence joins TRBV11-3 and TRBJ2-3; 8 bases align to TRBD2. V shed 6 bases and J 5 bases; nucleotides not matched to a gene: 16. Germline CDR1 is SGHNT and CDR2 is YENEEA. This CDR3 contains 17 residues. The CDR3 DNA reads TGTGCCAGCAGTCCCCGATCTTCAGCGGGAGATAAAGATACGCAGTATTTT. It is translated as CASSPRSSAGDKDTQYF.

J is TRBJ1-5 and V is TRBV5-6; TRBD1 matches at 7 bases. In germline, CDR1 is SGHDT, CDR2 YYEEEE. Losses at the gene ends were 4 bases for V and 6 bases for J; bases not matched to a gene: 4. CDR3 length: 13 residues. The CDR3 sequence is CASSRQGSQPQHF. The CDR3 DNA sequence: TGTGCCAGCAGCAGACAGGGTTCTCAGCCCCAGCATTTT.

The chain combines TRBV5-1 with TRBJ1-1; 8 nucleotides match TRBD1. The CDR3 loop spans 14 amino acids. The germline gives CDR1 SGHRS, CDR2 YFSETQ. With V trimmed by 6 bases and J by 0 bases, 4 bases remained unmatched. The CDR3 sequence: CASNRGAMNTEAFF. The CDR3 DNA follows: TGCGCCAGCAACAGGGGGGCCATGAACACTGAAGCTTTCTTT.